This entry concerns a single T cell receptor beta chain. Its target is unknown. The data are from a study of OX40 agonist ivuxolimab in advanced cancers. Overall study context: An agonistic anti-OX40 (CD134) antibody, ivuxolimab, was used to treat the patients. At 0.01 to 10 mg/kg, ivuxolimab was administered intravenously to patients every 2 weeks. Previous treatment with anti-PD-1, anti-PD-L1 or anti-CTLA-4 therapy was allowed; approximately 40% had received some. Points from the study as a whole: Averaged across samples, CD8+ T cells carried more expanded clones than CD4+ did.

The assay was immunoSEQ multiplex PCR, and TCRdb's table has in-frame clones only and misses some. The table includes approximately 98,000 clones, approximately 84% detected once. The specimen was CD4+ or CD8+ T cells sorted from blood, collected in a trial of the OX40 agonist ivuxolimab. This sequence was found in an adult with an advanced solid tumor such as melanoma, head and neck, liver or kidney cancer.

The CDR3 region has the DNA TGTGCCAGTAGTACAGCATCGACTAGCTACGAGCAGTACTTC. This encodes CASSTASTSYEQYF. The chain carries TRBV19 and TRBJ2-7; TRBD2 might be the D (6 bases). V was shortened by 4 bases and J by 3 bases, with 13 bases between the two germline ends. This CDR3 comprises 14 residues. From germline, CDR1 is LNHDA and CDR2 SQIVND (reference sequence).